These 11 T cell receptor beta chains were all obtained from the same sample, sequenced in a study of early T cells in non-severe SARS-CoV-2 infection. Each CDR3 protein is one row after TCRdb ran MiXCR on the 5' RACE reads. The sample includes roughly 53,000 distinct CDR3 sequences, approximately 12% of them seen just once. Source: whole blood, taken at baseline. All receptors derive from an adult who was a healthcare worker with PCR-confirmed SARS-CoV-2 infection or an uninfected control (not recorded which).

This clonotype has at least ten counts. The chain carries TRBV28 and TRBJ1-1, with D possibly TRBD1 on 5 matching bases. This CDR3 has 15 residues. Trimming left V 10 bases short and J 1 base short, with 19 bases between. From germline, CDR1 is MDHEN and CDR2 SYDVKM. CDR3 region: CATTTQDGGNTEAFF. CDR3 coding DNA: TGTGCCACCACCACCCAGGACGGGGGGAACACTGAAGCTTTCTTT.

The V and J genes are TRBV7-3 and TRBJ2-1; D gene ambiguous. Germline lookup yields CDR1 SGHTA and CDR2 FQGTGA. There are 15 residues in the CDR3. The V end was cut by 0 bases, the J end by 9 bases, with 15 bases between. DNA for the CDR3: TGTGCCAGCAGCTTAACCCTAGGCCGAATTGGTGAGCAGTTCTTC. Translating gives CASSLTLGRIGEQFF.

This clonotype was seen only a few times. The chain combines TRBV28 with TRBJ2-1; no definite D call. This CDR3 spans 12 amino acids. Trimming removed 8 bases at V and 6 bases at J, with 11 bases between. Germline assignment: CDR1 MDHEN and CDR2 SYDVKM. CDR3 residues: CASVTWGNEQFF. The CDR3, as DNA: TGTGCCAGCGTAACGTGGGGCAATGAGCAGTTCTTC.

This clonotype was counted only a few times. The rearrangement joins TRBV20-1 to TRBJ1-5, with D uncertain. V was clipped by 2 bases and J by 6 bases, with 8 bases between them. The CDR3 loop spans 12 amino acids. The germline CDR1 and CDR2 sequences are DFQATT and SNEGSKA (reference sequence). CDR3 nucleotides: TGCAGTGCTAGATGGGGAAGTCAGCCCCAGCATTTT. Its translation: CSARWGSQPQHF.

The genes are TRBV7-8 and TRBJ1-1; maybe TRBD1 (6 bases). V lost 7 bases to trimming and J lost 5 bases, with 23 bases between them. CDR1 and CDR2 (germline): SGHVS, FQNEAQ. The CDR3 runs to 16 residues. The CDR3, as DNA: TGTGCCAGCAACCTTATGGGGGGCGCGGGGGCGACTGAAGCTTTCTTT. Translated, it gives CASNLMGGAGATEAFF.

The J gene is TRBJ2-7, the V gene TRBV6-5, with TRBD2 matching over 14 bases. The trim removed 6 bases at V and 2 bases at J, leaving 6 bases unmatched. The CDR3 has 16 amino acids. CDR1 MNHEY and CDR2 SVGAGI come from the germline V gene. CDR3 nucleotides: TGTGCCAGCAGGCAAGGACTAGCGGGAGGAACCTACGAGCAGTACTTC. Translation gives CASRQGLAGGTYEQYF.

This clonotype was found many times. This sequence joins TRBV5-8 and TRBJ1-1; D might be TRBD1 (6 bases). The V end lost 3 bases, the J end lost 10 bases, and 13 bases lay between the germline ends. This CDR3 contains 12 residues. Germline lookup yields CDR1 SGHTS and CDR2 YDEGEE. The CDR3 nucleotides are TGTGCCAGCAGCTCCCGGACAGTTGCAGCTTTCTTT. Residues: CASSSRTVAAFF.

This clonotype was counted a few times. The CDR3 loop reads CASSTGREQYF. The DNA of the CDR3 is TGTGCCAGCAGTACGGGACGCGAGCAGTACTTC. The gene calls are TRBV6-2 or TRBV6-3 and TRBJ2-7; TRBD1 or TRBD2 may be the D gene (5 bases each). Looked up from germline, CDR1 is MNHEY and CDR2 is SVGEGT. V dropped 5 bases and J dropped 6 bases, with 8 bases sitting between them. CDR3 length: 11 residues.

The V and J genes are TRBV9 and TRBJ2-7, with 10 nucleotides matching TRBD1. CDR3 length: 15 residues. J gave up 2 bases and V 5 bases, and 7 bases lay outside the gene matches. Germline V gives CDR1 SGDLS, CDR2 YYNGEE. As DNA, the CDR3 is TGTGCCAGCAGTGTCGGACAGGGGGGGACCTACGAGCAGTACTTC. Translated, it gives CASSVGQGGTYEQYF.

The genes are TRBV20-1 and TRBJ1-1; no clear D gene. This CDR3 is built from 16 residues. V was shortened by 0 bases and J by 0 bases, with 14 bases between the two germline ends. Per the germline V gene, CDR1 is DFQATT and CDR2 is SNEGSKA (reference sequence). The chain's CDR3 is CSAREKTRTLNTEAFF. The CDR3, as DNA: TGCAGTGCTAGAGAAAAGACAAGAACCTTGAACACTGAAGCTTTCTTT.

V is TRBV25-1 and J is TRBJ1-5; D is ambiguous. V was clipped by 4 bases and J by 5 bases, with 9 bases between them. The CDR3 spans 13 residues. Germline assignment: CDR1 MGHDK and CDR2 SYGVNS. CDR3 DNA sequence: TGTGCCAGCAGTGCGGCTTGGGATCAGCCCCAGCATTTT. Amino acids: CASSAAWDQPQHF. Looking up the rest from reference TRBV25-1 and TRBJ1-5 gives the full variable domain: EADIYQTPRYLVIGTGKKITLECSQTMGHDKMYWYQQDPGMELHLIHYSYGVNSTEKGDLSSESTVSRIRTEHFPLTLESARPSHTSQYLCASSAAWDQPQHFGDGTRLSIL.